The next 2 T cell receptor beta chains were all read from a single sample in a study of Ad26.COV2.S vaccination and SARS-CoV-2 variants. Treatment reported: approximately 18 received Ad26.COV2.S at low or high dose, single or two shots; about 5 received placebo; per-sample allocation not given. Repertoires come from day 63 after the first vaccine or placebo injection. The repertoire was sequenced with immunoSEQ multiplex PCR; TCRdb's copy has only in-frame clones and lacks some. The sample contains 440,000 or so clones, roughly 91% of which appear only once. The sequenced sample was peripheral blood, obtained in a trial of Ad26.COV2.S vaccine versus placebo. The receptor set was obtained from a person between 18 and 65 years old who received the Ad26.COV2.S COVID-19 vaccine or a placebo.

The V call is TRBV2, the J call TRBJ2-7; TRBD2 matches at 9 bases. The CDR3 is made up of 15 amino acids. V dropped 5 bases and J dropped 4; count of bases not matched to a gene: 9. Looked up from germline, CDR1 is SNHLY and CDR2 is FYNNEI. In DNA form, the CDR3 reads TGTGCCAGCAGTAAGACTAGCGGAGGACCTTACGAGCAGTACTTC. Amino acid sequence: CASSKTSGGPYEQYF.

This clone came up once. The CDR3 DNA reads TGTGCCAGCAGCGTAGGAGGGCGGGCCTACGAGCAGTACTTC. Translated: CASSVGGRAYEQYF. The rearrangement uses TRBV9 and TRBJ2-7, with a possible D match to TRBD2 (5 bases). Germline loops: CDR1 SGDLS, CDR2 YYNGEE. V was shortened by 0 bases and J by 2 bases, with 9 bases between the two germline ends. The CDR3 runs 14 residues.